The next 7 T cell receptor beta chains were all read from a single sample in a study of T cells in Graves' hyperthyroidism and ophthalmopathy. There were TCR beta CDR3 regions amplified from RNA transcripts. The TCR CDR3 was amplified in a first-round RT-PCR using the HTBI primer set. Each CDR3 protein gets one entry after TCRdb re-called the multiplex PCR reads with MiXCR. Here the sample spans about 840,000 distinct CDR3 sequences, around 39% being singletons. The sequencing sample was made of blood. Every receptor here comes from a man aged 18 to 29 with Graves' hyperthyroidism.

The chain uses TRBV2 and TRBJ1-6; 7 bases align to TRBD1. Germline assignment: CDR1 SNHLY and CDR2 FYNNEI. V was pared by 6 bases and J by 8 bases, with 7 bases of the junction left unmatched. The CDR3 has 14 amino acids. Here the CDR3 DNA reads TGTGCCAGCAGATTTTCCGGGACAGATTCACCCCTCCACTTT. This gives the protein CASRFSGTDSPLHF.

On this clonotype itself: A much bigger clone sits one base away, suggesting this may be a read error. This sequence joins TRBV7-9 and TRBJ2-7; 7 bases line up with TRBD2. The CDR3 has 13 amino acids. Germline V CDR1 and CDR2: SEHNR, FQNEAQ (reference sequence). V lost 1 base and J lost 6; bases outside the gene matches: 3. The DNA of the CDR3 is TGTGCCAGCAGCTTAGAGCGGGGCTTCGAGCAGTACTTC. Amino acids: CASSLERGFEQYF.

This clonotype was counted at least ten times. The chain employs TRBV7-6 and TRBJ1-1; D is perhaps TRBD1 (6 bases). Germline V lookup: CDR1 SGHVS, CDR2 FNYEAQ. The length of the CDR3 is 14 residues. V was trimmed by 4 bases and J by 6 bases, leaving 15 bases between them. CDR3 sequence: CASSSTGTAAEAFF. Here the CDR3 DNA reads TGTGCCAGCAGCTCAACAGGGACGGCAGCTGAAGCTTTCTTT.

This clonotype occurred many times. The chain has TRBV10-3 and TRBJ2-5, with TRBD1 as a possible D gene (6 bases). CDR1 ENHRY and CDR2 SYGVKD come from the germline V gene. The CDR3 is 15 residues long. V dropped 4 bases and J dropped 3 bases, with 15 bases sitting between them. CDR3 bases: TGTGCCATCAGTGGGTACAGGACAGACAAAGAGACCCAGTACTTC. Translated: CAISGYRTDKETQYF.

The sample holds many counts of this clonotype. The V gene is TRBV19, the J gene TRBJ1-5; D gene unclear. With 7 bases removed from V and 1 base from J, the gap between germline ends came to 8 bases. This CDR3 has 13 amino acids. CDR1 is LNHDA and CDR2 is SQIVND in the germline V gene (reference sequence). CDR3 amino acids: CASNEGSNQPQHF. In nucleotides, the CDR3 is TGTGCCAGTAATGAGGGCAGCAATCAGCCCCAGCATTTT.

This clonotype was seen a handful of times. The CDR3 loop reads CASSVDPQGGELFF. The CDR3 region has the DNA TGTGCCAGCAGCGTAGACCCACAGGGCGGGGAGCTGTTTTTT. This chain connects TRBV9 to TRBJ2-2, with a weak D call TRBD1 (6 bases). CDR3 length: 14 residues. Germline values: CDR1 SGDLS, CDR2 YYNGEE. Between the trimmed V and J ends, which lost 0 bases and 7 bases, there was a span of 10 bases.

This clonotype was counted between two and nine times. This chain connects TRBV7-9 to TRBJ2-5, with D unresolved. The CDR3 length is 15 residues. Trimming removed 2 bases from V and 0 bases from J, with 10 bases in between. Germline V gene sequence: CDR1 SEHNR, CDR2 FQNEAQ (reference sequence). CDR3 protein: CASSLRNSYQETQYF. CDR3 DNA sequence: TGTGCCAGCAGCTTACGGAACAGCTACCAAGAGACCCAGTACTTC.